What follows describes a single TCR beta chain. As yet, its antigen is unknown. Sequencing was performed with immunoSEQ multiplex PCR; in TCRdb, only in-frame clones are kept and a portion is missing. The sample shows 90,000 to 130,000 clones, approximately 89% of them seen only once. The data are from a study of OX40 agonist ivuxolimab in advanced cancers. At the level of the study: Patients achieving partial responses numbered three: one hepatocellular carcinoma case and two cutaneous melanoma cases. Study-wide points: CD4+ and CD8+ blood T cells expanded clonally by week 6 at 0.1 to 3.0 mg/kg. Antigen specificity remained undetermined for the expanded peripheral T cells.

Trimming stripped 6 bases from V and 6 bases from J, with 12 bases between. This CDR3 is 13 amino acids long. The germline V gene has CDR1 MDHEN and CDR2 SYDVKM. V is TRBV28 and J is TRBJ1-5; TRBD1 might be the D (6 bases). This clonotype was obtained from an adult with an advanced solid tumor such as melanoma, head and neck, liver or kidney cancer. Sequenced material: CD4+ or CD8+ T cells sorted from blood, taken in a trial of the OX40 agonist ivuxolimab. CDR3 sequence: CASSSGAIQPQHF. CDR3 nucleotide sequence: TGTGCCAGCAGCTCAGGGGCCATTCAGCCCCAGCATTTT.